What follows describes a single T cell receptor (beta chain). What it binds is not known. For every sample, 75,000 to 100,000 TCR templates were assayed. Assay: immunoSEQ multiplex PCR; the TCRdb copy retains only in-frame clones and omits some. The sample includes tens of thousands of clones, about 90% of them seen just once. This record comes from a study of siplizumab effects on memory and regulatory T cells. The germline CDR1 and CDR2 sequences are MNHEY and SVGAGI. V was shortened by 6 bases and J by 4 bases, with 15 bases between the two germline ends. CDR3 length: 14 residues. Study-wide points: Neither a naive nor a memory phenotype was assignable to roughly 75-96% of proliferating CD4+ or CD8+ clones.

The rearrangement uses TRBV6-5 and TRBJ2-5, with TRBD2 as a possible D gene (5 bases). This TCR derives from a human donor in good health. The material sequenced was CD8+ T cells sorted from blood. The CDR3 DNA reads as TGTGCCAGCAGCCCCAACGGACTTGTAGAGACCCAGTACTTC. Its translation: CASSPNGLVETQYF.